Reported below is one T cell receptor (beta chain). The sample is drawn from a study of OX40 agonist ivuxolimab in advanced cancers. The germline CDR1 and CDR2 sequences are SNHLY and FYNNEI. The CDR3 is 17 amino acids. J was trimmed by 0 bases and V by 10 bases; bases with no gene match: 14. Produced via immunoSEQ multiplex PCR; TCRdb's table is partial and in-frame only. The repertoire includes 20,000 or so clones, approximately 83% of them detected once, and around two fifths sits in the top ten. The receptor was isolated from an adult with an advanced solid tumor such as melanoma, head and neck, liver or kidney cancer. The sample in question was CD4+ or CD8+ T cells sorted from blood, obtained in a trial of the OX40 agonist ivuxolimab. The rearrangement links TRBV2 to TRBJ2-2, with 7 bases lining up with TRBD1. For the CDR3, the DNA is TGTGCCATCCAAGGTCCCGTCGACAGGGCGAACACCGGGGAGCTGTTTTTT. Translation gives CAIQGPVDRANTGELFF.